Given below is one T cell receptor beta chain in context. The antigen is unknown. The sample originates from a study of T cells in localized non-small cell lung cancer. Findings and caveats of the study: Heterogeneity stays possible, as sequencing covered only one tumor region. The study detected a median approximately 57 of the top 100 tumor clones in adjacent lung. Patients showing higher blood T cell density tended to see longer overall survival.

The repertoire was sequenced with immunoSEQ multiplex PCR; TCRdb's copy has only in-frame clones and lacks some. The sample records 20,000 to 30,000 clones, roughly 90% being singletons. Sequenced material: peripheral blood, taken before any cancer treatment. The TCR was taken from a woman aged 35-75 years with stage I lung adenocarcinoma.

This CDR3 is CASSFLAGGLTDTQYF. CDR3 nucleotide sequence: TGTGCCAGCAGCTTCCTAGCGGGGGGTCTCACAGATACGCAGTATTTT. This chain uses TRBV5-4 with TRBJ2-3; 11 positions match TRBD2. The trim removed 2 bases at V and 2 bases at J, leaving 4 bases unmatched. The CDR3 is 16 residues long. Germline V CDR1 and CDR2: SGHNT, YYREEE (reference sequence).